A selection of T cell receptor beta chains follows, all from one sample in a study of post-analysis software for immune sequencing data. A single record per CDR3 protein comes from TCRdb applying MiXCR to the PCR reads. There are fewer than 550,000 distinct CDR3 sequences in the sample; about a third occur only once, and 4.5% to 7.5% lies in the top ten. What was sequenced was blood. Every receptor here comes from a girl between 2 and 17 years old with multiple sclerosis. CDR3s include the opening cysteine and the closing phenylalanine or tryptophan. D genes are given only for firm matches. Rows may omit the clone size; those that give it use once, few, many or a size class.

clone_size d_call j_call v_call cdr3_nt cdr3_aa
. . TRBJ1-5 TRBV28 TGTGCCAGCAGGACCCCGGGTCAGCCCCAGCATTTT CASRTPGQPQHF
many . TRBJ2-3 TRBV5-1 TGCGCCAGCAGCTTGGCTAGGCCCGATGATACGCAGTATTTT CASSLARPDDTQYF
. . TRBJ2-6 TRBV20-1 TGCAGTGCTGGAATTGGGGCCAACGTCCTGACTTTC CSAGIGANVLTF
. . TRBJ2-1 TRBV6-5 TGTGCCAGCAGGGAGCCGGGGAGTGGGGAGCAGTTCTTC CASREPGSGEQFF
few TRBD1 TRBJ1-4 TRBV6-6 TGTGCCAGCAGTAATCCGGGACAGTTTAATGAAAAACTGTTTTTT CASSNPGQFNEKLFF
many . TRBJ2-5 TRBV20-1 TGCAGTGCTAGGCGGCAAGAGACCCAGTACTTC CSARRQETQYF
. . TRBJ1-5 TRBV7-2 TGTGCCAGCAGCTTAGGCAGGGCTCAGCCCCAGCATTTT CASSLGRAQPQHF
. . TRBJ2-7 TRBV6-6 TGTGCCAGCAGTTACGCCTCCAGGAACGAGCAGTACTTC CASSYASRNEQYF
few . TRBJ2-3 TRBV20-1 TGCAGTCCCGAGGAAGCGAGCACAGATACGCAGTATTTT CSPEEASTDTQYF
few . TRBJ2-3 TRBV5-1 TGCGCCAGCGGCGGTAGAGATACGCAGTATTTT CASGGRDTQYF
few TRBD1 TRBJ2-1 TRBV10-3 TGTGCCATCAGTGAACCTGGGACAGGGGCTAACAATGAGCAGTTCTTC CAISEPGTGANNEQFF
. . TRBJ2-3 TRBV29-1 TGCAGCGTTGTACTGGGATGGGGCCCAGATACGCAGTATTTT CSVVLGWGPDTQYF
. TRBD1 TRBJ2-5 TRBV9 TGTGCCAGCAGCGTAGGACAGGGGGCAGGAAGGGAGACCCAGTACTTC CASSVGQGAGRETQYF
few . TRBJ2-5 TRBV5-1 TGCGCCAGCAGCTTGGACAGAGGAAAGACCCAGTACTTC CASSLDRGKTQYF
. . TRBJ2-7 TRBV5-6 TGTGCCAGCAGCTCAGACACCACCTACGAGCAGTACTTC CASSSDTTYEQYF
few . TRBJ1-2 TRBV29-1 TGCAGCGTTGTCAGGGGCTCTGGCTACACCTTC CSVVRGSGYTF
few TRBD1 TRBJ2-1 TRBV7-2 TGTGCCAGCAGCCTCCGACAGGGATACAATGAGCAGTTCTTC CASSLRQGYNEQFF
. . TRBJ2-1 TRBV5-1 TGCGCCAGCAGCGTGGACGCGGGGAATGAGCAGTTCTTC CASSVDAGNEQFF
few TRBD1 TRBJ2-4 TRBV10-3 TGTGCCATCAGTGAGGGGACAGGGGAAAACATTCAGTACTTC CAISEGTGENIQYF
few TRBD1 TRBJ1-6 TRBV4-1 TGCGCCAGCAGCCCGGACAGGGCCTTAGCCAAGTGGTCACCCCTCCACTTT CASSPDRALAKWSPLHF
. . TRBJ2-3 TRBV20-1 TGCAGTGCTAGGAATATGCCAGATACGCAGTATTTT CSARNMPDTQYF
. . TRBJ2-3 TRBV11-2 TGTGCCAGCAGCCTCCGGACCCTGACAGATACGCAGTATTTT CASSLRTLTDTQYF
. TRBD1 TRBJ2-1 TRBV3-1 TGTGCCAGCAGCCAAGGGGACAGGGGGCTTGAGCAGTTCTTC CASSQGDRGLEQFF
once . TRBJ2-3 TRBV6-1 TGTGTCAGCAGAAAACGCTCGGGGACTGGCACAGATACGCAGTATTTT CVSRKRSGTGTDTQYF
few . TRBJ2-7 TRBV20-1 TGCAGTGCCTGGGGCGGGGAAGTCTCCGAGCAGTACTTC CSAWGGEVSEQYF
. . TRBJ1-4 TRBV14 TGTGCCAGCAGCCAGGGTCGAGGGACTAATGAAAAACTGTTTTTT CASSQGRGTNEKLFF
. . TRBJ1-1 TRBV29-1 TGCAGCGTTGAAGATCGAAAGAACACTGAAGCTTTCTTT CSVEDRKNTEAFF
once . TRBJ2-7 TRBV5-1 TGCGCCAGCAGCTTGGAAGGGGTCGAGCAGTACTTC CASSLEGVEQYF
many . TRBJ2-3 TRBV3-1 TGTGCCAGCAGCCAAGATCTTAGGGGGGGGACTTATTTCACAGATACGCAGTATTTT CASSQDLRGGTYFTDTQYF
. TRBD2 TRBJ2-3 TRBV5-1 TGCGCCAGCAGCTTGCCCGGGACTAGCAGCAGTGATACGCAGTATTTT CASSLPGTSSSDTQYF
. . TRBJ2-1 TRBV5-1 TGCGCCAGCACAGAGGGGGAGGCCTACAATGAGCAGTTCTTC CASTEGEAYNEQFF
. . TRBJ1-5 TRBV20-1 TGCAGTGCTAGAGATCCCGACAGGAATCAGCCCCAGCATTTT CSARDPDRNQPQHF
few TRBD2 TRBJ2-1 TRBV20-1 TGCAGTGCTAGGGACCTCCAAACCGGGACTAGTCTCTCCTACAATGAGCAGTTCTTC CSARDLQTGTSLSYNEQFF
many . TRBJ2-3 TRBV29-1 TGCAGCGTTGTCCCCCCAGATACGCAGTATTTT CSVVPPDTQYF
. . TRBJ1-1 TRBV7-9 TGTGCCAGCAGCTTAGTTACGGAGAACACTGAAGCTTTCTTT CASSLVTENTEAFF
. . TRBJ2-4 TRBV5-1 TGCGCCAGCAGCTTGGGAATCGGGCCGGCGGGCATTCAGTACTTC CASSLGIGPAGIQYF
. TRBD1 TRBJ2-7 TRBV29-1 TGCAGCGTTGCGCCTAGCGGGACAGGGGGGTCCTACGAGCAGTACTTC CSVAPSGTGGSYEQYF
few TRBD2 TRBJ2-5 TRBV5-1 TGCGCCAGCAACTCAGAGCCGGCCAGCGGGGTAGAGACCCAGTACTTC CASNSEPASGVETQYF
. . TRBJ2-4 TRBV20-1 TGCAGTGCTATCCCCCAGGGGGGAGCCAAAAACATTCAGTACTTC CSAIPQGGAKNIQYF
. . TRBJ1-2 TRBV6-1 TGTGCCAGCAGTGCTGAGATATCGGGGGGCTACACCTTC CASSAEISGGYTF
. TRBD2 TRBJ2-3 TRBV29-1 TGCAGCGTTCCTTCTAGCGGCCCAGATACGCAGTATTTT CSVPSSGPDTQYF
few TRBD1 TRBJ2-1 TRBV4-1 TGCGCCAGCAGCCGAGCGGGACAGGGGGAAAATGAGCAGTTCTTC CASSRAGQGENEQFF
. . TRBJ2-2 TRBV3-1 TGTGCCAGCAGCCAAACGGTAGACGGCGGGGAGCTGTTTTTT CASSQTVDGGELFF
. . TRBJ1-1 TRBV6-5 TGTGCCAGCAACACGGACGGTGGAATTGAAGCTTTCTTT CASNTDGGIEAFF
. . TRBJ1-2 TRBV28 TGTGCCAGCAGGCCTCAGGGGCTCGGCTATGGCTACACCTTC CASRPQGLGYGYTF
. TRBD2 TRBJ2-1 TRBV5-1 TGCGCCAGCAGCCTGACTAGCGGATACTACGAGCAGTTCTTC CASSLTSGYYEQFF
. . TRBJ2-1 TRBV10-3 TGTGCCATCAGTCCTGGACAGACATACAATGAGCAGTTCTTC CAISPGQTYNEQFF
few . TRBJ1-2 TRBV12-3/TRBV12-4 TGTGCCAGCACCACGGGGATTTATGGCTACACCTTC CASTTGIYGYTF
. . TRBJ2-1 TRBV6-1 TGTGCCAGCAGTGCGGGTTTGGGGCTCTTGGGGGTTGACAATGAGCAGTTCTTC CASSAGLGLLGVDNEQFF
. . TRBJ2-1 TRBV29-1 TGCAGCGTTGCGGCCGGTTATGAGCAGTTCTTC CSVAAGYEQFF